Listed below are T cell receptor beta chains from one sample, sequenced in a study of shared clonotypes between healthy human individuals. Measured with immunoSEQ multiplex PCR; TCRdb has only the in-frame clones, and not every one. The data contain around 1.9 million clones, just over 90% of them seen just once; the ten biggest clones take up more than 1.5%. The sample was naive CD8+ T cells from PBMCs. These receptors came from a man between 18 and 29 years old in good health. Some clones in this sample may be carry-over from other donors' samples. The CDR3 runs from the conserved cysteine through the conserved F or W. D genes are given only for firm matches. Not every row has a clone size; where given, it reads once, few, many or a size class.

J gene: TRBJ1-2; D gene: TRBD1; V gene: TRBV2; clone size: -; CDR3 DNA: TGTGCCAGCAGTGAAACGCAGGGGGACTATGGCTACACCTTC; CDR3 protein: CASSETQGDYGYTF
J gene: TRBJ2-3; D gene: TRBD2; V gene: TRBV7-2; clone size: -; CDR3 DNA: TGTGCCAGCAGCTTCCACCTAGCGGGAGGTTATACGCAGTATTTT; CDR3 protein: CASSFHLAGGYTQYF
J gene: TRBJ1-4; D gene: TRBD1; V gene: TRBV4-3; clone size: -; CDR3 DNA: TGCGCCAGCAGCCAAGTAGTCGGGACAGGGGAAGAAAAACTGTTTTTT; CDR3 protein: CASSQVVGTGEEKLFF
J gene: TRBJ1-3; D gene: -; V gene: TRBV7-2; clone size: few; CDR3 DNA: TGTGCCAGCAGCTTAGTGGGGAGCTCTGGAAACACCATATATTTT; CDR3 protein: CASSLVGSSGNTIYF
J gene: TRBJ1-5; D gene: -; V gene: TRBV7-9; clone size: once; CDR3 DNA: TGTGCCAGCAGCCTGAGATATAGCAATCAGCCCCAGCATTTT; CDR3 protein: CASSLRYSNQPQHF
J gene: TRBJ2-3; D gene: -; V gene: TRBV4-1; clone size: -; CDR3 DNA: TGCGCCAGCAGTTCGGCTAGCACAGATACGCAGTATTTT; CDR3 protein: CASSSASTDTQYF
J gene: TRBJ2-3; D gene: -; V gene: TRBV7-9; clone size: -; CDR3 DNA: TGTGCCAGCAGCGGACAGCTAAGCACAGATACGCAGTATTTT; CDR3 protein: CASSGQLSTDTQYF
J gene: TRBJ2-3; D gene: TRBD2; V gene: TRBV9; clone size: -; CDR3 DNA: TGTGCCAGCAGCATAACTAGCGGGGGGACGAATACGCAGTATTTT; CDR3 protein: CASSITSGGTNTQYF
J gene: TRBJ2-2; D gene: -; V gene: TRBV15; clone size: -; CDR3 DNA: TGTGCCACTCTAGAGAGGAGGGAACACAAGGGAATCACCGGGGAGCTGTTTTTT; CDR3 protein: CATLERREHKGITGELFF
J gene: TRBJ1-5; D gene: -; V gene: TRBV28; clone size: -; CDR3 DNA: TGTGCCAGCAGGGGGGGGACTCCGTCCAATCAGCCCCAGCATTTT; CDR3 protein: CASRGGTPSNQPQHF
J gene: TRBJ1-1; D gene: -; V gene: TRBV6-6; clone size: -; CDR3 DNA: TGTGCCAGCAGCCCGAGGGGGGAGCTGAACACTGAAGCTTTCTTT; CDR3 protein: CASSPRGELNTEAFF
J gene: TRBJ2-6; D gene: TRBD1; V gene: TRBV9; clone size: -; CDR3 DNA: TGTGCCAGCAGCGTACGGGGACAGGGGATCGCGGCTGGGGCCAACGTCCTGACTTTC; CDR3 protein: CASSVRGQGIAAGANVLTF
J gene: TRBJ2-5; D gene: -; V gene: TRBV5-1; clone size: -; CDR3 DNA: TGCGCCAGCAGCTTGGCCGTGACACCTACAGGTGCGCAAGAGACCCAGTACTTC; CDR3 protein: CASSLAVTPTGAQETQYF
J gene: TRBJ1-5; D gene: TRBD1; V gene: TRBV28; clone size: -; CDR3 DNA: TGTGCCAGCAGTTTTCCCGGGGACAGTTCGAAGCATCATGATCAGCCCCAGCATTTT; CDR3 protein: CASSFPGDSSKHHDQPQHF
J gene: TRBJ2-3; D gene: TRBD2; V gene: TRBV28; clone size: -; CDR3 DNA: TGTGCCAGCAGTTTGGGACTAGCGGGAGAGACAGATACGCAGTATTTT; CDR3 protein: CASSLGLAGETDTQYF
J gene: TRBJ1-1; D gene: -; V gene: TRBV27; clone size: -; CDR3 DNA: TGTGCCAGCAGTTTAAGGGCCCCCCTTGTTGGCACTGAAGCTTTCTTT; CDR3 protein: CASSLRAPLVGTEAFF
J gene: TRBJ1-4; D gene: TRBD1; V gene: TRBV28; clone size: -; CDR3 DNA: TGTGCCAGCAGTGCAGGGGGTGGTGAAAAACTGTTTTTT; CDR3 protein: CASSAGGGEKLFF
J gene: TRBJ1-2; D gene: -; V gene: TRBV7-9; clone size: -; CDR3 DNA: TGTGCCAGCAGCCCGTTTAGGAACTATGGCTACACCTTC; CDR3 protein: CASSPFRNYGYTF
J gene: TRBJ2-7; D gene: -; V gene: TRBV11-2; clone size: -; CDR3 DNA: TGTGCCAGCAGCTTAGGCCTAGGATCCTCCTACGAGCAGTACTTC; CDR3 protein: CASSLGLGSSYEQYF
J gene: TRBJ2-7; D gene: -; V gene: TRBV7-2; clone size: -; CDR3 DNA: TGTGCCAGCAGCCTAAAGGGACATGTCCCCTACGAGCAGTACTTC; CDR3 protein: CASSLKGHVPYEQYF
J gene: TRBJ1-5; D gene: -; V gene: TRBV2; clone size: -; CDR3 DNA: TGTGCCAGCAGTGGGGACATCGATCAGCCCCAGCATTTT; CDR3 protein: CASSGDIDQPQHF
J gene: TRBJ1-2; D gene: -; V gene: TRBV2; clone size: -; CDR3 DNA: TGTGCCAGCAGATTGACTCGGGACACCGGGCGCCTCTACACCTTC; CDR3 protein: CASRLTRDTGRLYTF
J gene: TRBJ1-1; D gene: -; V gene: TRBV6-5; clone size: -; CDR3 DNA: TGTGCCAGCAGTTACGGGAGGAACACTGAAGCTTTCTTT; CDR3 protein: CASSYGRNTEAFF
J gene: TRBJ2-7; D gene: -; V gene: TRBV5-1; clone size: -; CDR3 DNA: TGCGCCAGCAGCCTACAGGGCTACGAGCAGTACTTC; CDR3 protein: CASSLQGYEQYF
J gene: TRBJ2-5; D gene: -; V gene: TRBV6-5; clone size: -; CDR3 DNA: TGTGCCAGCGGCGCCCCCGTCGAGACCCAGTACTTC; CDR3 protein: CASGAPVETQYF
J gene: TRBJ2-6; D gene: TRBD1; V gene: TRBV5-4; clone size: -; CDR3 DNA: TGTGCCAGCAGCTCGGGACAGGGGGATCCTTCCAGCGCTGGGGCCAACGTCCTGACTTTC; CDR3 protein: CASSSGQGDPSSAGANVLTF
J gene: TRBJ1-2; D gene: -; V gene: TRBV14; clone size: -; CDR3 DNA: TGTGCCAGCAGCCCCGTCGTCAGGGGAGGCTATGGCTACACCTTC; CDR3 protein: CASSPVVRGGYGYTF
J gene: TRBJ1-5; D gene: TRBD1; V gene: TRBV28; clone size: -; CDR3 DNA: TGTGCCAGCAGTTCCTGGGACAGGGGGTTTCAGGCTCAGCCCCAGCATTTT; CDR3 protein: CASSSWDRGFQAQPQHF
J gene: TRBJ2-1; D gene: -; V gene: TRBV4-2; clone size: -; CDR3 DNA: TGTGCCAGCAGCCCCTCCCGGGGTAGCGAGCAGTTCTTC; CDR3 protein: CASSPSRGSEQFF
J gene: TRBJ2-1; D gene: -; V gene: TRBV7-9; clone size: -; CDR3 DNA: TGTGCCAGCAGCCAACCACTCCCGGTAGCTCGCGATGAGCAGTTCTTC; CDR3 protein: CASSQPLPVARDEQFF
J gene: TRBJ2-7; D gene: -; V gene: TRBV20-1; clone size: -; CDR3 DNA: TGCAGTGCTAGAGATATGCGGATCCAGTACTTC; CDR3 protein: CSARDMRIQYF
J gene: TRBJ1-2; D gene: -; V gene: TRBV4-3; clone size: -; CDR3 DNA: TGCGCCAGCAGCCCCGGGAAGCCCTCCCCGCTACTCTTC; CDR3 protein: CASSPGKPSPLLF
J gene: TRBJ1-2; D gene: TRBD1; V gene: TRBV7-9; clone size: -; CDR3 DNA: TGTGCCAGCAGCCATGGGACAGGGGGTGATGGCTACACCTTC; CDR3 protein: CASSHGTGGDGYTF
J gene: TRBJ1-2; D gene: -; V gene: TRBV30; clone size: once; CDR3 DNA: TGTGCCTGGAGGGAGGAAGCAGAGTTAAACTATGGCTACACCTTC; CDR3 protein: CAWREEAELNYGYTF
J gene: TRBJ2-7; D gene: -; V gene: TRBV27; clone size: -; CDR3 DNA: TGTGCCAGCAGTTCAATTCGGGGGCGCTCCTACGAGCAGTACTTC; CDR3 protein: CASSSIRGRSYEQYF
J gene: TRBJ2-7; D gene: -; V gene: TRBV6-1; clone size: -; CDR3 DNA: TGTGCCAGCAGTGAAAGGGGACACTCCTCCTACGAGCAGTACTTC; CDR3 protein: CASSERGHSSYEQYF
J gene: TRBJ2-3; D gene: -; V gene: TRBV9; clone size: once; CDR3 DNA: TGTGCCAGCAGCGCTTCAACGCGTAGCGGAGACACAGATACGCAGTATTTT; CDR3 protein: CASSASTRSGDTDTQYF
J gene: TRBJ1-5; D gene: -; V gene: TRBV9; clone size: -; CDR3 DNA: TGTGCCAGCAGCGATATACCGGGGAATCAGCCCCAGCATTTT; CDR3 protein: CASSDIPGNQPQHF
J gene: TRBJ2-7; D gene: -; V gene: TRBV9; clone size: -; CDR3 DNA: TGTGCCAGCAGTGTGGGGCCAGTTCTCCACGAGCAGTACTTC; CDR3 protein: CASSVGPVLHEQYF
J gene: TRBJ2-1; D gene: -; V gene: TRBV5-1; clone size: -; CDR3 DNA: TGCGCCAGCAGCTTGGCCGAGGGGTTCTCCTACAATGAGCAGTTCTTC; CDR3 protein: CASSLAEGFSYNEQFF
J gene: TRBJ2-3; D gene: -; V gene: TRBV6-5; clone size: -; CDR3 DNA: TGTGCCAGCAGGCCTCTGGCGGGGTACGGGGATACGCAGTATTTT; CDR3 protein: CASRPLAGYGDTQYF
J gene: TRBJ2-7; D gene: TRBD2; V gene: TRBV4-3; clone size: -; CDR3 DNA: TGCGCCAGCAGCCAAGACATATTCCTTAGCGGGAGCTCCTACGAGCAGTACTTC; CDR3 protein: CASSQDIFLSGSSYEQYF
J gene: TRBJ2-7; D gene: -; V gene: TRBV9; clone size: -; CDR3 DNA: TGTGCCAGCAGCGTAGGGTTGGGAAGGTCCTACGAGCAGTACTTC; CDR3 protein: CASSVGLGRSYEQYF
J gene: TRBJ1-5; D gene: TRBD1; V gene: TRBV6-5; clone size: -; CDR3 DNA: TGTGCCAGCAGCCTAGGGACAGGGACTGGACGGCCCCAGCATTTT; CDR3 protein: CASSLGTGTGRPQHF